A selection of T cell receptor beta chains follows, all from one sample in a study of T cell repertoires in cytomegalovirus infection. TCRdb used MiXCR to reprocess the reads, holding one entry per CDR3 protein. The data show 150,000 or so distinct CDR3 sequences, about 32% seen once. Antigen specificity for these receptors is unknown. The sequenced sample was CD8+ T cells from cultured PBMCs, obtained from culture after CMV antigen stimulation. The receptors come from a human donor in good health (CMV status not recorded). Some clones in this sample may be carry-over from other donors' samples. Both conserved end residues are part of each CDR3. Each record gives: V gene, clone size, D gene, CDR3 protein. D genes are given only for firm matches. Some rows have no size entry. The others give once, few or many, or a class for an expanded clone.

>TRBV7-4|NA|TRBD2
CASSSSGSSQETQYF
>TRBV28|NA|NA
CASSSSGLVTDTQYF
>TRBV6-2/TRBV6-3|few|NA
CASTRLLGPRETQYF
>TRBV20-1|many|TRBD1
CSASPTGMNTEAFF
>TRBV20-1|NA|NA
CSAPRGSYEQYF
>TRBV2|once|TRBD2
CASSEEEGPSGGSFKDTQYF
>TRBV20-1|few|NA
CSATKGDGQETQYF
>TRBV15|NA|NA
CATSRDRPVNSPLHF
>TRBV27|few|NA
CASSPTPSGQIFPNTGELFF
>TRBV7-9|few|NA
CASSQESGQGPWGSPLHF
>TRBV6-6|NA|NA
CASSYSIVSLGGEQFF
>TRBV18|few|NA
CASSRKEGSYNEQFF
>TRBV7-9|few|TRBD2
CASSFIAGTSYEQYF
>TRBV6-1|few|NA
CASSELGQSTDTQYF
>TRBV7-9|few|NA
CASSLSGYEQYF
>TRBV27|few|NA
CASSDGPGALYEQYF
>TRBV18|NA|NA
CASSRNIQEDREEAFF
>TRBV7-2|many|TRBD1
CASSPGPGQGAFNQPQHF
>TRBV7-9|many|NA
CASSSPQGALIFSDTQYF
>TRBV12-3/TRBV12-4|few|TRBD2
CASSVGLAGLYYEQYF
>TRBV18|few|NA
CASSDHRLALGSEQFF
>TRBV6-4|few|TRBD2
CASSDTSGGFYNEQFF
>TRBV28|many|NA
CASSQRRGPGDEQFF
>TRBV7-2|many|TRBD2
CASSRDYRTDTQYF